This TCR beta chain comes out of a study of beta chain features in type 1 diabetes. Study-level information: Over all samples combined, some 110 million sorted cells were examined. Study-wide points: Type 1 diabetes patients showed fewer insertions and more deletions at VDJ junctions. It was possible that PCR favored shorter templates, equally so in patients and controls.

Heparinised blood was drawn once per donor, averaging roughly 0.11 L. This clone was detected a few times. Its antigen is as yet unknown. Expressed TCRB transcripts were sequenced after all isolated RNA was converted to cDNA. TCRdb's table, derived via immunoSEQ multiplex PCR, lists solely in-frame clones and lacks some. The sample lists 450,000 to 600,000 clones; roughly 30% were seen once. This clonotype was obtained from a man between 18 and 29 years old in good health. Specimen: naive CD4+ T cells from blood.

The chain's CDR3 is CASSEGTVNEQFF. DNA for the CDR3: TGTGCCAGCAGTGAAGGGACAGTCAACGAGCAGTTCTTC. The rearrangement joins TRBV6-1 to TRBJ2-1; a weak D match, TRBD1 (6 bases). V lost 1 base, J lost 10 bases, and 11 bases lay in between. This CDR3 region has 13 residues. Looked up from germline, CDR1 is MNHNS and CDR2 is SASEGT.